This TCR beta chain was captured by sequencing in a study of control samples from healthy donors and cancer patients. This table comes from immunoSEQ multiplex PCR, and its TCRdb copy is limited to in-frame clones, with some not included. The table has about 110,000 clones, 70% to 85% seen once; the top ten hold 5% to 8.5%. CDR1 MNHNY and CDR2 SVGAGI come from the germline V gene (reference sequence). The CDR3 has 16 residues. The trim removed 3 bases at V and 2 bases at J, leaving 8 bases unmatched. Input material: blood. The TCR originated in a man aged 18 to 29 in good health. V gene TRBV6-6 combines with J gene TRBJ2-3, with 7 bases identical to TRBD2. This chain's CDR3 is CASSYPSGVDTDTQYF. The CDR3 coding sequence is TGTGCCAGCAGTTATCCAAGCGGGGTCGACACAGATACGCAGTATTTT.